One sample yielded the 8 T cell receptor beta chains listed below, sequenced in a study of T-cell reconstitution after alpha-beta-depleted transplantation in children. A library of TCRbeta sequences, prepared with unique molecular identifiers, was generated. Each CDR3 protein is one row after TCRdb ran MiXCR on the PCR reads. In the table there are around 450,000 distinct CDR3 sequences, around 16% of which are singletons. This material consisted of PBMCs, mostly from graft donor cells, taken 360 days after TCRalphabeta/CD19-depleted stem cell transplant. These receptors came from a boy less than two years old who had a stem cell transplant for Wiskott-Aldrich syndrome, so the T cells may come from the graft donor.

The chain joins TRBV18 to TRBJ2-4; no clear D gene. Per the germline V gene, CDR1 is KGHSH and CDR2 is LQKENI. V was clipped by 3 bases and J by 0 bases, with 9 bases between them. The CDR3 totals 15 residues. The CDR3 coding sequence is TGTGCCAGCTCACCCTTACTCGTAGCCAAAAACATTCAGTACTTC. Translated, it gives CASSPLLVAKNIQYF.

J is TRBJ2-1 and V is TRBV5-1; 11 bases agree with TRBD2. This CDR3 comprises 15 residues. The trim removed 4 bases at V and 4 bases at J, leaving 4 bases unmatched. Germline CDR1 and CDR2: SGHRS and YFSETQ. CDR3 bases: TGCGCCAGCAGCGCCCCTAGCGGGGGGTACAATGAGCAGTTCTTC. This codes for CASSAPSGGYNEQFF.

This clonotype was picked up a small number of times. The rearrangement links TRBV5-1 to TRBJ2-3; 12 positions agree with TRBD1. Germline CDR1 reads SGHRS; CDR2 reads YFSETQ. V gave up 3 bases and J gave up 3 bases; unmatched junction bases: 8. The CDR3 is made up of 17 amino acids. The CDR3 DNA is TGCGCCAGCAGCTGGGACAGGGGGCGAAGTCGGACAGATACGCAGTATTTT. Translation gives CASSWDRGRSRTDTQYF.

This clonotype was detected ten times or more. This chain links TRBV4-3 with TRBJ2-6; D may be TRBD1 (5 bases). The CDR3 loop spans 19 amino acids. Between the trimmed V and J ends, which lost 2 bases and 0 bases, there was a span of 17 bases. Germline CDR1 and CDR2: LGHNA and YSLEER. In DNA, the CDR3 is TGCGCCAGCAGCCAATGGCCCGGCAGGGCGTTCTCTGGGGCCAACGTCCTGACTTTC. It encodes CASSQWPGRAFSGANVLTF.

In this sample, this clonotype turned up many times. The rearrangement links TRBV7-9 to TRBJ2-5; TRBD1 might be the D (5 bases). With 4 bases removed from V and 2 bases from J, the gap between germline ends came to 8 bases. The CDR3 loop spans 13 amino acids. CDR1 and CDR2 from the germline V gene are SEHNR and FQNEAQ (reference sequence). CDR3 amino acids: CASSSRQQETQYF. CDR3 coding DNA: TGTGCCAGCAGCTCGAGACAGCAAGAGACCCAGTACTTC.

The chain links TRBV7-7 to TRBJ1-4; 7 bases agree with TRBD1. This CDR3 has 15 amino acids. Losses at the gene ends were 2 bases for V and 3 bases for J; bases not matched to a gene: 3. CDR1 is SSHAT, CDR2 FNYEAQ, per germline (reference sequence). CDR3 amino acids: CASSLPTGSNEKLFF. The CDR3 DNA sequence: TGTGCCAGCAGCTTACCGACAGGGTCTAATGAAAAACTGTTTTTT.

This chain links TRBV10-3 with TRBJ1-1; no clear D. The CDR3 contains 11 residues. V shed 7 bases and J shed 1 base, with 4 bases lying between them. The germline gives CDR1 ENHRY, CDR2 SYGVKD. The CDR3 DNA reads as TGTGCCATCAAGGAGAACACTGAAGCTTTCTTT. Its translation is CAIKENTEAFF.

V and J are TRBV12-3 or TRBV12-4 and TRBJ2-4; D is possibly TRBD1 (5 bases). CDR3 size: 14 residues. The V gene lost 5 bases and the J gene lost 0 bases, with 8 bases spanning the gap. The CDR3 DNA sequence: TGTGCCAGCAGTGTAGGGGTAGCCAAAAACATTCAGTACTTC. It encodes CASSVGVAKNIQYF.